One and the same sample provided the 16 T cell receptor beta chains below, sequenced in a study of blood T cell repertoires in COVID-19. Profiling relied on immunoSEQ multiplex PCR, and the TCRdb table lists in-frame clones only, not all of them. The repertoire includes 88,000 or so clones, 85% of them detected once, and 3.8% sits in the top ten. Sequences were obtained from peripheral blood. The receptors shown here come from a man aged 55 to 70 with acute or convalescent COVID-19.

The V and J genes are TRBV5-4 and TRBJ2-2; possible D gene TRBD2, 5 bases. The ends were cut back, 1 base at V and 7 bases at J, with 11 bases in the middle. Germline CDR1 and CDR2: SGHNT and YYREEE (reference sequence). The CDR3 spans 14 residues. CDR3 nucleotide sequence: TGTGCCAGCAGCTTGTCGGGTGCGGGCGGGGAGCTGTTTTTT. It encodes CASSLSGAGGELFF.

The V gene is TRBV19, the J gene TRBJ2-7, with TRBD2 identical over 13 bases. There are 17 residues in the CDR3. With V trimmed by 1 base and J by 7 bases, 10 bases remained unmatched. Germline values: CDR1 LNHDA, CDR2 SQIVND (reference sequence). The CDR3 nucleotides read TGTGCCAGTAGTATAGCTTTGGGACTAGCGGGAACCGGGGAGCAGTACTTC. This encodes CASSIALGLAGTGEQYF. Using reference TRBV19 and TRBJ2-7 for the parts outside the CDR3, the full variable domain is DGGITQSPKYLFRKEGQNVTLSCEQNLNHDAMYWYRQDPGQGLRLIYYSQIVNDFQKGDIAEGYSVSREKKESFPLTVTSAQKNPTAFYLCASSIALGLAGTGEQYFGPGTRLTVT.

The J gene is TRBJ1-4, the V gene TRBV19, with D possibly TRBD1 on 6 matching bases. The germline V gene has CDR1 LNHDA and CDR2 SQIVND (reference sequence). Trimming pared 8 bases from V and 8 bases from J, leaving 15 bases between. CDR3 size: 13 residues. Here the CDR3 DNA reads TGTGCCAGTGCAAGGGGGGGAGGGGAAAAACTGTTTTTT. It codes for CASARGGGEKLFF.

The chain recombines TRBV18 with TRBJ2-3; 12 nucleotides agree with TRBD1. With 1 base clipped from V and 8 bases from J, the junction kept 10 bases outside the gene matches. The CDR3 totals 17 residues. Germline V gene data show CDR1 as KGHSH and CDR2 as LQKENI. In nucleotides, the CDR3 is TGTGCCAGCTCACCACGGGGACAGGGGGCTAAGGAGGGTACGCAGTATTTT. It yields the protein CASSPRGQGAKEGTQYF. Variable domain in full (rest from reference TRBV18 and TRBJ2-3): NAGVMQNPRHLVRRRGQEARLRCSPMKGHSHVYWYRQLPEEGLKFMVYLQKENIIDESGMPKERFSAEFPKEGPSILRIQQVVRGDSAAYFCASSPRGQGAKEGTQYFGPGTRLTVL.

The CDR3 region has the DNA TGTGCCAGCAGCCAACTGCAGGGGGCCTCTGAAGCTTTCTTT. Its translation: CASSQLQGASEAFF. This sequence joins TRBV3-1 (or the pseudogene TRBV3-2) and TRBJ1-1, with TRBD1 matching over 8 bases. Trimming at V came to 2 bases and at J to 6 bases, leaving 5 bases not matched to a gene. The germline gives CDR1 LGHDT, CDR2 YNNKEL (reference sequence). CDR3 length equals 14 residues.

The genes are TRBV19 and TRBJ2-5; D remains ambiguous. The germline V gene has CDR1 LNHDA and CDR2 SQIVND (reference sequence). Trimming stripped 0 bases from V and 4 bases from J, with 12 bases between. The CDR3 spans 15 residues. CDR3 nucleotide sequence: TGTGCCAGTAGTATAGACCCTACTCGTACAGAGACCCAGTACTTC. Residues: CASSIDPTRTETQYF.

The V gene is TRBV5-1, the J gene TRBJ2-3; TRBD2 might be the D (5 bases). Trimming took 0 bases from V and 6 from J, leaving 11 bases between them. The CDR3 has 14 residues. CDR1 is SGHRS and CDR2 is YFSETQ in the germline V gene. CDR3: CASSLDYSGDTQYF. The DNA of the CDR3 is TGCGCCAGCAGCTTGGACTACTCGGGGGATACGCAGTATTTT.

The V gene is TRBV5-5, the J gene TRBJ2-5; no reliable D call. This CDR3 spans 13 amino acids. In germline, CDR1 is SGHKS, CDR2 YYEKEE (reference sequence). V lost 1 base and J lost 0, with 4 bases in between. The CDR3 is CASSLSDQETQYF. The DNA for the CDR3 is TGTGCCAGCAGCTTGTCTGACCAAGAGACCCAGTACTTC.

The chain couples TRBV5-1 to TRBJ1-4; D not certain. V shed 0 bases and J shed 0 bases, with 9 bases lying between them. This CDR3 has 16 residues. CDR1 SGHRS and CDR2 YFSETQ come from the germline V gene. The chain's CDR3 is CASSLGGVATNEKLFF. The DNA for the CDR3 is TGCGCCAGCAGCTTGGGTGGAGTTGCAACTAATGAAAAACTGTTTTTT.

The chain links TRBV14 to TRBJ2-1, with 8 positions matching TRBD1. V shed 0 bases, J shed 3 bases, and the junction held 16 bases outside the gene matches. This CDR3 has 20 residues. Germline-derived CDR1 and CDR2 are SGHDN and FVKESK. The CDR3 DNA sequence: TGTGCCAGCAGCCAAGATCCTCGCAGGGGGCAGGCGTCTTTCTACAATGAGCAGTTCTTC. Translation gives CASSQDPRRGQASFYNEQFF.

The sample holds a few counts of this clone. This rearrangement joins TRBV6-5 to TRBJ1-1, with D unresolved. Trimming left V 8 bases short and J 4 bases short, with 14 bases between. The CDR3 extends over 13 amino acids. Germline V gene lookup returns CDR1 MNHEY and CDR2 SVGAGI. For the CDR3, the DNA is TGTGCCAGCTGGATAGCCTTGGGCACTGAAGCTTTCTTT. Its protein is CASWIALGTEAFF.

The chain recombines TRBV29-1 with TRBJ2-1; a possible D gene is TRBD2 (5 bases). The V end lost 6 bases, the J end lost 1 base, and 10 bases lay between the germline ends. CDR1 and CDR2 (germline): SQVTM, ANQGSEA. The CDR3 is 13 residues long. CDR3 bases: TGCAGCGTGGAGGTAACATCCTACAATGAGCAGTTCTTC. Amino acids: CSVEVTSYNEQFF.

On this clone itself: The sample carries other DNA sequences with the same CDR3. The chain uses TRBV6-5 and TRBJ1-2; no reliable D call. This CDR3 spans 11 amino acids. Trimming stripped 4 bases from V and 4 bases from J, with 4 bases between. Germline lookup yields CDR1 MNHEY and CDR2 SVGAGI. The CDR3 spells CASSSGYGYTF. CDR3 DNA: TGTGCCAGCAGTTCGGGCTATGGCTACACCTTC.

The chain joins TRBV6-4 to TRBJ1-1; the match to TRBD1 covers 8 bases. Looked up from germline, CDR1 is MRHNA and CDR2 is SNTAGT. CDR3 length: 14 residues. Trimming removed 3 bases from V and 3 bases from J; junction bases left unmatched: 3. For the CDR3, the DNA is TGTGCCAGCAGTGAACAGGGGGAGTACACTGAAGCTTTCTTT. Translated: CASSEQGEYTEAFF.

CDR3 amino acids: CASSEAFDQPQHF. CDR3 in DNA: TGTGCCAGCAGTGAAGCGTTCGATCAGCCCCAGCATTTT. The rearrangement joins TRBV6-1 to TRBJ1-5; no definite D call. Germline CDR1 MNHNS, CDR2 SASEGT. Trimming removed 0 bases at V and 5 bases at J, with 5 bases between. This CDR3 contains 13 residues.

This sequence joins TRBV4-2 and TRBJ1-6; tentatively, D is TRBD1 (6 bases). V lost 0 bases and J 10 bases, leaving 16 bases between the germline ends. The CDR3 has 16 residues. Germline CDR1 LGHNA, CDR2 YNFKEQ. The CDR3 region is CASSQEWGGQGSPLHF. CDR3 coding DNA: TGTGCCAGCAGCCAAGAGTGGGGGGGGCAGGGATCACCCCTCCACTTT.